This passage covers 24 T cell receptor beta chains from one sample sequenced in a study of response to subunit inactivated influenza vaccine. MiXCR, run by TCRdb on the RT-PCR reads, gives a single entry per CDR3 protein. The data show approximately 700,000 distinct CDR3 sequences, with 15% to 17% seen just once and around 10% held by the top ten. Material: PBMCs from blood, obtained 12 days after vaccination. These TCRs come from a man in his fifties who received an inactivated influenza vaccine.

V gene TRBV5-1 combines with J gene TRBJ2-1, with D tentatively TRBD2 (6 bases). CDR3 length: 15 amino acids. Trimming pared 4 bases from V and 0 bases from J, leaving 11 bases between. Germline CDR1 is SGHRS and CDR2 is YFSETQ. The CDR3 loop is CASSHVADSYNEQFF. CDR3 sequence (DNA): TGCGCCAGCAGCCACGTAGCGGACTCCTACAATGAGCAGTTCTTC. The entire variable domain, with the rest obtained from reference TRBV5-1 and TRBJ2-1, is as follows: KAGVTQTPRYLIKTRGQQVTLSCSPISGHRSVSWYQQTPGQGLQFLFEYFSETQRNKGNFPGRFSGRQFSNSRSEMNVSTLELGDSALYLCASSHVADSYNEQFFGPGTRLTVL.

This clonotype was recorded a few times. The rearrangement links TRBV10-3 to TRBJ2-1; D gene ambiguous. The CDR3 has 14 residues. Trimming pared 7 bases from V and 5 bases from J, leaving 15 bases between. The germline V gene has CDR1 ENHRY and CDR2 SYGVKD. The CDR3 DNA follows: TGTGCCATCACCACCGGGTTGGGCAACAATGAGCAGTTCTTC. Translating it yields CAITTGLGNNEQFF.

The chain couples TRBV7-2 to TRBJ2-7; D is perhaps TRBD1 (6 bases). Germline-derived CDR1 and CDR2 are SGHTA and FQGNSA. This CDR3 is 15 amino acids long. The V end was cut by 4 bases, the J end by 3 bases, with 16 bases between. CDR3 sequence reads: CASSWSRGKDYEQYF. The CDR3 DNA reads TGTGCCAGCAGCTGGTCCAGGGGAAAGGACTACGAGCAGTACTTC.

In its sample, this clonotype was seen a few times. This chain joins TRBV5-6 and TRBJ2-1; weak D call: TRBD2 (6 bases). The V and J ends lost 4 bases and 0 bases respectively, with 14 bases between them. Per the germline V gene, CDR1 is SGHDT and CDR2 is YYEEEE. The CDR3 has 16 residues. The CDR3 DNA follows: TGTGCCAGCAGCGCGCGGGGAGTGAGCTCCTACAATGAGCAGTTCTTC. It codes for CASSARGVSSYNEQFF. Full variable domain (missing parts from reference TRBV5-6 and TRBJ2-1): DAGVTQSPTHLIKTRGQQVTLRCSPKSGHDTVSWYQQALGQGPQFIFQYYEEEERQRGNFPDRFSGHQFPNYSSELNVNALLLGDSALYLCASSARGVSSYNEQFFGPGTRLTVL.

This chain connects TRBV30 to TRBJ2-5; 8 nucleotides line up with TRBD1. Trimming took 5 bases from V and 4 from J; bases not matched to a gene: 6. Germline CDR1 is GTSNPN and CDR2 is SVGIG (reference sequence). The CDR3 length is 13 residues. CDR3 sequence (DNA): TGTGCCTGGGACAGGGGTATTAGAGAGACCCAGTACTTC. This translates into CAWDRGIRETQYF.

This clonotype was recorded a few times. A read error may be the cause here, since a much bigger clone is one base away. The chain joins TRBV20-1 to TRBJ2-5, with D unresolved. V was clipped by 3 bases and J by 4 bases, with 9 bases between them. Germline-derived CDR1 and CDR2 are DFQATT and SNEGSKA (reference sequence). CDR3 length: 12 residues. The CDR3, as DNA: TGCAGTGCTAGCAAGGGCGCAGAGACCCAGTACTTC. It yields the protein CSASKGAETQYF.

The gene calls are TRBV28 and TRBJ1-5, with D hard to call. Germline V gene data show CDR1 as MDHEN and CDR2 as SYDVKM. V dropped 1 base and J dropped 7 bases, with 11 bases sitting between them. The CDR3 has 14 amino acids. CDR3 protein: CASSLFRGTQPQHF. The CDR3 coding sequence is TGTGCCAGCAGTTTATTTCGGGGAACCCAGCCCCAGCATTTT.

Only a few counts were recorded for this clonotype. This CDR3 is CASSRQGRRSTDTQYF. The DNA for the CDR3 is TGTGCCAGCAGTCGACAGGGACGTAGGAGCACAGATACGCAGTATTTT. The chain is built from TRBV6-2 or TRBV6-3 and TRBJ2-3; 7 nucleotides align to TRBD1. CDR1 is MNHEY and CDR2 is SVGEGT in the germline V gene. J gave up 0 bases and V 5 bases, and 8 bases lay outside the gene matches. This CDR3 contains 16 residues.

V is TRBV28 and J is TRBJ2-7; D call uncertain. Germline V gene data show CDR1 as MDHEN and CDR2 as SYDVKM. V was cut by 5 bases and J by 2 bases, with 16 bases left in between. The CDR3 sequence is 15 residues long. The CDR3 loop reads CASSGPHVEPYEQYF. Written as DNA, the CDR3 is TGTGCCAGCAGTGGGCCACACGTGGAACCCTACGAGCAGTACTTC.

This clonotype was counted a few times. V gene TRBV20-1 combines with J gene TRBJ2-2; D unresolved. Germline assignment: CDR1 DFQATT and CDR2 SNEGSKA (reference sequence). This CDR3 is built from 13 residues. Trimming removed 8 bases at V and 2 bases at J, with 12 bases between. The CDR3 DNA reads TGCAGTCAGAGAGAGGTTAACACCGGGGAGCTGTTTTTT. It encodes CSQREVNTGELFF.

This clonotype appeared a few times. As DNA, the CDR3 is TGTGCCAGCAGCCCCCAAACCGGGACTAGCGGGGATACGCAGTATTTT. Protein: CASSPQTGTSGDTQYF. This chain uses TRBV9 with TRBJ2-3, with 12 bases matching TRBD2. The CDR3 contains 16 residues. The trim removed 4 bases at V and 6 bases at J, leaving 9 bases unmatched. CDR1 and CDR2 (germline): SGDLS, YYNGEE.

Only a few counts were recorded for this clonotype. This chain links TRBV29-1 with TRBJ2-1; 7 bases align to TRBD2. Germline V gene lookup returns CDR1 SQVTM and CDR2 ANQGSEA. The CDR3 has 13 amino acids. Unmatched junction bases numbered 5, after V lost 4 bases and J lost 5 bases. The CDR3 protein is CSVVGAGNNEQFF. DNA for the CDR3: TGCAGCGTTGTAGGAGCGGGAAACAATGAGCAGTTCTTC.

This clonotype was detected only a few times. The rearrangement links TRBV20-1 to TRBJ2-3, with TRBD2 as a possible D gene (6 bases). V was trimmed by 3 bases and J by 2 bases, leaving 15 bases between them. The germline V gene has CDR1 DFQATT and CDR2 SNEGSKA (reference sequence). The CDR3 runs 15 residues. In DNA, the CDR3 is TGCAGTGCTAGTTCTAGCGAGGTTTTCACAGATACGCAGTATTTT. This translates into CSASSSEVFTDTQYF.

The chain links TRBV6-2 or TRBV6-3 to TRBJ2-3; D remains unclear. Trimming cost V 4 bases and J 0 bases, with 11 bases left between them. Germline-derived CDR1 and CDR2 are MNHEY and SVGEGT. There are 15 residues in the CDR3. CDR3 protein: CASSFTISSTDTQYF. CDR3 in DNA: TGTGCCAGCAGTTTTACTATTTCTAGCACAGATACGCAGTATTTT.

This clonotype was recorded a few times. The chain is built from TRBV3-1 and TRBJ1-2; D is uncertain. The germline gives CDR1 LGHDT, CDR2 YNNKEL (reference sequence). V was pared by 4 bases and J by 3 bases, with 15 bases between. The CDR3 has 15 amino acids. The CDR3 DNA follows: TGTGCCAGCAGCCCGCAGGAGGCGAGGTACTATGGCTACACCTTC. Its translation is CASSPQEARYYGYTF.

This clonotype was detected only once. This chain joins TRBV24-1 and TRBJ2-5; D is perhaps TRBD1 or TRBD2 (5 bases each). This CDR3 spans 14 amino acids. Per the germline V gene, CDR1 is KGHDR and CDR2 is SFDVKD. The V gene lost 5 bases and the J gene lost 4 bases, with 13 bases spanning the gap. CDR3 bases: TGTGCCACCAGTGCGGCAGGGAGTATAGAGACCCAGTACTTC. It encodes CATSAAGSIETQYF.

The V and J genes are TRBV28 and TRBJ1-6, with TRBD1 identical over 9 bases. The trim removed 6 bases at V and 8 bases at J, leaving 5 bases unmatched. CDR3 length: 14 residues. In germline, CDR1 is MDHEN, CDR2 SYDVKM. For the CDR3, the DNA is TGTGCCAGCAGATCCGGGACAGGGTATTCACCCCTCCACTTT. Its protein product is CASRSGTGYSPLHF. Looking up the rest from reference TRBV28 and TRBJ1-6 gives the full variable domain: DVKVTQSSRYLVKRTGEKVFLECVQDMDHENMFWYRQDPGLGLRLIYFSYDVKMKEKGDIPEGYSVSREKKERFSLILESASTNQTSMYLCASRSGTGYSPLHFGNGTRLTVT.

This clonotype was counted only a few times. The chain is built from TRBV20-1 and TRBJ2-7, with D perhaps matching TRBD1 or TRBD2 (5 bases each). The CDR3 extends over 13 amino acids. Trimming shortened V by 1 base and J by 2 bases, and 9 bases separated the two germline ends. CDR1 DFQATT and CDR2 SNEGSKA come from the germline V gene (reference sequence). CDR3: CSARGDGPYEQYF. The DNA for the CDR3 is TGCAGTGCTAGAGGGGACGGACCCTACGAGCAGTACTTC.

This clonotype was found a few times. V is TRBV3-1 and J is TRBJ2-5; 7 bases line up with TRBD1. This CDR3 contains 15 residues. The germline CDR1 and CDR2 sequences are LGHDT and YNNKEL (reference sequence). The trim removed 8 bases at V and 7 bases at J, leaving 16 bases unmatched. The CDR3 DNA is TGTGCCAGCGCCCTCCAGGGACAGAGCCAGGGGACCCAGTACTTC. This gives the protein CASALQGQSQGTQYF.

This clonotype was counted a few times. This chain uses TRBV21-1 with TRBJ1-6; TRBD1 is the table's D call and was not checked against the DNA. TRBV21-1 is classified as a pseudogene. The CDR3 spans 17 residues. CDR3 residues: CASRKTGTGALNSPLHF. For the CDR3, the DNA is TGTGCCAGCAGAAAAACCGGGACAGGAGCTCTTAATTCACCCCTCCACTTT.

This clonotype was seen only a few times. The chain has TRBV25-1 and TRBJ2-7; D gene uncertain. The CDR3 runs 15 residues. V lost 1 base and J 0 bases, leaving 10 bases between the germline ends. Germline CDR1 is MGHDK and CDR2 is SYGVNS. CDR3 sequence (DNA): TGTGCCAGCAGTGAATTTCACGGTAGCTCCTACGAGCAGTACTTC. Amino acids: CASSEFHGSSYEQYF.

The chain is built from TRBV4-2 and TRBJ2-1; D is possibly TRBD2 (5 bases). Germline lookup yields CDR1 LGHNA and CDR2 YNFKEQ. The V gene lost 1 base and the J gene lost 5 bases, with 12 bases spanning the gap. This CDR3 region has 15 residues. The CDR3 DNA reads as TGTGCCAGCAGCCAAGTTGCGGGCCAGGACAATGAGCAGTTCTTC. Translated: CASSQVAGQDNEQFF.

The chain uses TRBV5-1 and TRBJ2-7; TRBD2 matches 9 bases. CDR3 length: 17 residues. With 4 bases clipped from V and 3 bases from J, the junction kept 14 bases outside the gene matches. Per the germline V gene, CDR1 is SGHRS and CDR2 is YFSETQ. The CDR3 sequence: CASSPLGGRGLIYEQYF. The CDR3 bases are TGCGCCAGCAGCCCCCTCGGCGGGAGGGGTTTAATCTACGAGCAGTACTTC.

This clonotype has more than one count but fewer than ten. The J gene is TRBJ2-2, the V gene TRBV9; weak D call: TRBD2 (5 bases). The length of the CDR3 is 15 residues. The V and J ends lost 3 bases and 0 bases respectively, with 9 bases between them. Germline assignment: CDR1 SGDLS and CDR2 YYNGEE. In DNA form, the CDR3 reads TGTGCCAGCAGCGGCGGGCCTCCGAACACCGGGGAGCTGTTTTTT. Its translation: CASSGGPPNTGELFF.